This T cell receptor beta chain was identified during a study of blood T cell repertoires in COVID-19. Across the study: Acute and convalescent COVID-19 samples came from the United States, Italy and Spain.

Germline CDR1 reads PRHDT; CDR2 reads FYEKMQ (reference sequence). V dropped 5 bases and J dropped 10 bases, with 20 bases sitting between them. CDR3 length: 15 amino acids. Seattle researchers signed up patients amid active infection and tracked them longitudinally. Original methodology: Amplification with reference gene primers provided the estimates of nucleated cell counts. Assay: immunoSEQ multiplex PCR; the TCRdb copy retains only in-frame clones and omits some. Clone size and the V and J calls come from that table; the DNA yielded D and trimming. The sample consists of under 150,000 clones, approximately 83% of them appearing once.

The clonotype comes from a woman aged 55 to 70 with COVID-19, enrolled during active disease. Sample: peripheral blood. The rearrangement uses TRBV13 and TRBJ1-4; perhaps TRBD1 as D (5 bases). This CDR3 is CASSDWGGNSPKLFF. CDR3 nucleotides: TGTGCCAGCAGCGACTGGGGCGGTAATTCCCCAAAACTGTTTTTT.